This T cell receptor beta chain was captured by sequencing in a study of Graves' ophthalmopathy and Graves' hyperthyroidism. Patients were diagnosed from clinical symptoms, serum thyroxine, TRAb, thyroid ultrasound and orbital computed tomography. RNA transcripts were the source from which TCR beta CDR3 regions were amplified. Following a first-round RT-PCR that used HTBI primers, a second-round multiplex PCR was carried out. TCRdb used MiXCR to reprocess the multiplex PCR reads, holding one entry per CDR3 protein. The sample includes 650,000 to 900,000 distinct CDR3 sequences, roughly 41% of them seen just once. Trimming removed 7 bases from V and 7 bases from J, with 9 bases in between. Germline V gene sequence: CDR1 KGHDR, CDR2 SFDVKD. The CDR3 totals 11 residues.

The sequenced sample was peripheral blood. The rearrangement joins TRBV24-1 to TRBJ1-2; a possible D gene is TRBD1 (5 bases). This TCR came from an adult man with Graves' ophthalmopathy. CDR3 amino acids: CATRGVGGYTF. CDR3 coding DNA: TGTGCCACCAGGGGGGTAGGTGGCTACACCTTC.